This T cell receptor beta chain was observed in a study of T cells in Graves' hyperthyroidism and ophthalmopathy. This clonotype was observed many times. What it binds is unknown. Study conclusions and caveats: Most thyroid clonotypes expanded above 0.001 were also detected in blood.

The authors deemed Graves' hyperthyroidism stable absent ophthalmopathy progression within 18 months. The study based diagnoses on clinical symptoms, serum thyroxine and TRAb, thyroid ultrasound and orbital computed tomography. The authors took PBMCs from 9.5 to 10 ml fresh peripheral blood. The CDR3 covers 14 residues. The V segment lost 4 bases and the J segment 4 bases; nucleotides outside the gene matches: 2. Germline CDR1 SEHNR, CDR2 FQNEAQ (reference sequence). Researchers amplified the TCR beta CDR3 regions from RNA transcripts. When the TCR CDR3 underwent first-round RT-PCR, the HTBI primer set was used. TCRdb analysed the multiplex PCR reads with MiXCR anew, one entry per CDR3 protein. The table shows about 560,000 distinct CDR3 sequences, with around 15% occurring only once.

The genes are TRBV7-9 and TRBJ2-2; 8 bases are shared with TRBD1. The receptor was derived from a woman aged 40 to 50 with Graves' hyperthyroidism. The sample taken for sequencing was blood. The CDR3 sequence: CASSSGQVTGELFF. CDR3 coding DNA: TGTGCCAGCAGCTCGGGACAGGTCACCGGGGAGCTGTTTTTT.